These T cell receptor beta chains were read from a single sample in a study of blood T cell repertoires in COVID-19. The assay was immunoSEQ multiplex PCR, and TCRdb's table has in-frame clones only and misses some. The sample gives around 40,000 clones, approximately 85% of which show up once; approximately 9.9% is in the top ten. The sequenced material came from peripheral blood. The receptor set was obtained from a human donor in a cohort sampled during active COVID-19. Both conserved end residues are part of each CDR3. Each record gives: V gene, J gene, clone size, CDR3 protein. Size values are once, few and many counts, or a class for expanded clones, and some rows have none.

v_call: TRBV5-1
j_call: TRBJ2-1
clone_size: -
cdr3_aa: CASSSAPLQGIEQFF

v_call: TRBV15
j_call: TRBJ1-4
clone_size: -
cdr3_aa: CATSRDPDRVHEKLFF

v_call: TRBV3-1/TRBV3-2
j_call: TRBJ2-3
clone_size: -
cdr3_aa: CASSPGGTSTDTQYF

v_call: TRBV7-3
j_call: TRBJ2-5
clone_size: -
cdr3_aa: CASSRSGAGRETQYF

v_call: TRBV4-2
j_call: TRBJ2-7
clone_size: -
cdr3_aa: CASSQDFGQGGTYEQYF

v_call: TRBV3-1/TRBV3-2
j_call: TRBJ2-1
clone_size: -
cdr3_aa: CASSPYSGGSYNEQFF

v_call: TRBV18
j_call: TRBJ1-1
clone_size: -
cdr3_aa: CASSPSRGNTEAFF

v_call: TRBV5-6
j_call: TRBJ1-1
clone_size: -
cdr3_aa: CASSSTVRLNTEAFF

v_call: TRBV19
j_call: TRBJ2-4
clone_size: -
cdr3_aa: CASSPQQILAKNIQYF

v_call: TRBV5-5
j_call: TRBJ1-5
clone_size: once
cdr3_aa: CASSPGGAAGNQPQHF

v_call: TRBV7-9
j_call: TRBJ2-1
clone_size: once
cdr3_aa: CASSLSWTSGEQYNEQFF

v_call: TRBV3-1/TRBV3-2
j_call: TRBJ1-6
clone_size: -
cdr3_aa: CASSHRPTGYNSPLHF

v_call: TRBV6-5
j_call: TRBJ2-2
clone_size: -
cdr3_aa: CASKDWGSNTGELFF

v_call: TRBV28
j_call: TRBJ1-5
clone_size: -
cdr3_aa: CATLNPGQGYQPQHF

v_call: TRBV6-5
j_call: TRBJ1-1
clone_size: -
cdr3_aa: CASSRDINMNTEAFF

v_call: TRBV10-1
j_call: TRBJ1-1
clone_size: -
cdr3_aa: CASSAGVNTEAFF

v_call: TRBV30
j_call: TRBJ2-2
clone_size: -
cdr3_aa: CASPHRVAVGELFF